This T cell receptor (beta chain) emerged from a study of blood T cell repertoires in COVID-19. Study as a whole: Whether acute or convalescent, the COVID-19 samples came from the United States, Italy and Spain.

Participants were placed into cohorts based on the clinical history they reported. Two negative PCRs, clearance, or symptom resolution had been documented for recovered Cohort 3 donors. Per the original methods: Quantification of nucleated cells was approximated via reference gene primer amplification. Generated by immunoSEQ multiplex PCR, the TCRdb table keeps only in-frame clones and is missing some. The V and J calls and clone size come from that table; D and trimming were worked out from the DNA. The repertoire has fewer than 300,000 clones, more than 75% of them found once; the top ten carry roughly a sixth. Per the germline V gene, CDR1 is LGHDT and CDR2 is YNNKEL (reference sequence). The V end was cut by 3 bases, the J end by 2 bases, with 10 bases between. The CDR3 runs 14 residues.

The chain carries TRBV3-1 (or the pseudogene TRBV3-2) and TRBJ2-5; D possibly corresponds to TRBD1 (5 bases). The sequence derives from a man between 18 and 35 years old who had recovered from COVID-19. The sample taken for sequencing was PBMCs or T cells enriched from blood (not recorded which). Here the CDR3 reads CASSQGRDQETQYF. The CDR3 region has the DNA TGTGCCAGCAGCCAGGGGCGTGATCAAGAGACCCAGTACTTC.